The TCR beta chain under discussion was sequenced for a study of radiation and T cells in renal cell carcinoma. Study observations and caveats: Baseline intratumoral clonotype presence is unknown without pretreatment biopsies.

Sequencing used immunoSEQ multiplex PCR; TCRdb keeps in-frame clones, though not all of them. The table has 70,000 to 80,000 clones, 80% to 90% seen once. This sample's time point: blood 2 weeks post-SBRT. Indicated treatment: 15 Gy SBRT to primary tumor, nephrectomy 4 weeks later. After SBRT, blood was collected at 2 and 4 weeks, plus baseline. As regards this clone: Its antigen is as yet unknown.

The source was blood, collected from a patient whose treatment included radiotherapy and nephrectomy. The sequence derives from a woman aged 45-59 years with renal cell carcinoma.

CDR3 residues: CASSLGQGVYNEQFF. The CDR3 DNA sequence: TGTGCCAGCAGCCTCGGACAGGGGGTCTACAATGAGCAGTTCTTC. The V and J genes are TRBV9 and TRBJ2-1, with TRBD1 matching 10 bases. CDR1 SGDLS and CDR2 YYNGEE come from the germline V gene. Unmatched junction bases numbered 4, after V lost 4 bases and J lost 3 bases. The CDR3 has 15 amino acids.